The sequence of this T cell receptor (beta chain) was determined in a study of blood T cells in healthy people across ages. Study observations and caveats: Per million T cells, TCR beta diversity dropped roughly linearly as age increased.

This clonotype occurred a few times. Its cognate antigen is unknown. The CDR3 consists of 13 residues. V dropped 7 bases and J dropped 5 bases, with 14 bases sitting between them. Germline assignment: CDR1 SGHVS and CDR2 FQNEAQ. Then a second PCR, running about 7 to 11 cycles, was carried out with a sample-barcoded 5' primer and a J-beta primer mix. A template-switch adaptor containing 12 random nucleotides labeled each cDNA molecule. TCRdb analysed the 5' RACE reads with MiXCR anew, one entry per CDR3 protein. This sample yields hundreds of thousands of distinct CDR3 sequences, of which around three fifths are seen a single time; roughly 26% belongs to the top ten.

The sequenced material came from blood. The chain carries TRBV7-8 and TRBJ2-5; D is possibly TRBD1 or TRBD2 (5 bases each). The clonotype originates from a man aged 35-49 years in good health. The CDR3 loop reads CASKADWGETQYF. CDR3 coding DNA: TGTGCCAGCAAGGCCGACTGGGGGGAGACCCAGTACTTC.